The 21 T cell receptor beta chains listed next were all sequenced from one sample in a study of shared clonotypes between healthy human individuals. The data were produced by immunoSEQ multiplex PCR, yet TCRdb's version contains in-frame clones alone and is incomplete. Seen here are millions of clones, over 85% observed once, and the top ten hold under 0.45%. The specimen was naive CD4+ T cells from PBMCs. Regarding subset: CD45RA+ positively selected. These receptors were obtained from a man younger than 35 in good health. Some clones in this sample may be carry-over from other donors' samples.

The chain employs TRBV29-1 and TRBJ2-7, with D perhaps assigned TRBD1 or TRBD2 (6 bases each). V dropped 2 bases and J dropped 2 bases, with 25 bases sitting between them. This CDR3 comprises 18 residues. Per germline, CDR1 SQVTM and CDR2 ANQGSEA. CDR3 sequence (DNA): TGCAGCGTTGAACAGGGGCCGGGAGAACTCAGCAACCCCTACGAGCAGTACTTC. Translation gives CSVEQGPGELSNPYEQYF.

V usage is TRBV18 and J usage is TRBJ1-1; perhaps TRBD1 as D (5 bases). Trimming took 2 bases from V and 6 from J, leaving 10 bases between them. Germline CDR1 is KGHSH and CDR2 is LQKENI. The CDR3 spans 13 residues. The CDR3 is CASSPTGDAEAFF. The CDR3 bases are TGTGCCAGCTCACCAACCGGGGACGCTGAAGCTTTCTTT.

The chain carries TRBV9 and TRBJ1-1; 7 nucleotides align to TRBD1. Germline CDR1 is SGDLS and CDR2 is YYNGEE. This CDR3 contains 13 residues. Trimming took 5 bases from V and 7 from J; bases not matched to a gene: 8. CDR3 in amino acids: CASSGFQGGEAFF. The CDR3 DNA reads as TGTGCCAGCAGTGGATTCCAGGGGGGTGAAGCTTTCTTT.

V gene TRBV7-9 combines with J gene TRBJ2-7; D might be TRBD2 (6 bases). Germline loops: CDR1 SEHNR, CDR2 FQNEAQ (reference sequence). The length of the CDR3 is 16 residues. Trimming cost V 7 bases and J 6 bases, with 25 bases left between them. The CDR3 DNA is TGTGCCAGCAACAATTGGGGGGATACCCCCCCGGGCGAGCAGTACTTC. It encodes CASNNWGDTPPGEQYF.

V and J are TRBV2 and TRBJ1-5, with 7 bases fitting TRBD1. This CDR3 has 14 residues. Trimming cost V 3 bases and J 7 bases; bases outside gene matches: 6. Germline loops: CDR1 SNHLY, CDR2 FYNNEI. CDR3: CASSEWDRRQPQHF. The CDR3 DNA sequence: TGTGCCAGCAGTGAGTGGGACAGAAGGCAGCCCCAGCATTTT. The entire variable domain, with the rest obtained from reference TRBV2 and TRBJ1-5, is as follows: EPEVTQTPSHQVTQMGQEVILRCVPISNHLYFYWYRQILGQKVEFLVSFYNNEISEKSEIFDDQFSVERPDGSNFTLKIRSTKLEDSAMYFCASSEWDRRQPQHFGDGTRLSIL.

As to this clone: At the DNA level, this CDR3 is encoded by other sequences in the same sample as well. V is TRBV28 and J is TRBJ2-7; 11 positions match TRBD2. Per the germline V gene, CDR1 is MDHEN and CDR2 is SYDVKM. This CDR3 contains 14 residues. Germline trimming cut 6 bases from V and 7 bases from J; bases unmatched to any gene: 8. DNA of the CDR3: TGTGCCAGCAGGGGGGGTAGCGGGAGGGGTGAGCAGTACTTC. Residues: CASRGGSGRGEQYF.

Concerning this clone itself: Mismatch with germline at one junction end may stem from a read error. CDR3 in amino acids: CASRDGVGQGHF. The CDR3 DNA follows: TGTGCCAGCAGGGATGGGGTCGGACAGGGGCATTTT. The chain carries TRBV2 and TRBJ1-3; 9 nucleotides match TRBD1. The CDR3 sequence is 12 residues long. CDR1 is SNHLY, CDR2 FYNNEI, per germline. Full variable domain (missing parts from reference TRBV2 and TRBJ1-3): EPEVTQTPSHQVTQMGQEVILRCVPISNHLYFYWYRQILGQKVEFLVSFYNNEISEKSEIFDDQFSVERPDGSNFTLKIRSTKLEDSAMYFCASRDGVGQGHFGEGSWLTVV.

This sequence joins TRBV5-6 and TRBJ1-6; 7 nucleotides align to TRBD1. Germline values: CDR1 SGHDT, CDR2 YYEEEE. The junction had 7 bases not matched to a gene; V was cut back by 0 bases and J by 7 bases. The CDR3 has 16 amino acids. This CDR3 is CASSLGQGVFNSPLHF. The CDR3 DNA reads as TGTGCCAGCAGCTTGGGCCAGGGGGTGTTCAATTCACCCCTCCACTTT.

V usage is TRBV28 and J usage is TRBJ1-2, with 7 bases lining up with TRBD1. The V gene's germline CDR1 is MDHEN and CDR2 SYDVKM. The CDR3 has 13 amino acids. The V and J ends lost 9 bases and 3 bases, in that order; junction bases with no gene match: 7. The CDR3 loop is CASSEQGDYGYTF. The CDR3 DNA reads TGTGCCAGTTCTGAGCAGGGGGACTATGGCTACACCTTC.

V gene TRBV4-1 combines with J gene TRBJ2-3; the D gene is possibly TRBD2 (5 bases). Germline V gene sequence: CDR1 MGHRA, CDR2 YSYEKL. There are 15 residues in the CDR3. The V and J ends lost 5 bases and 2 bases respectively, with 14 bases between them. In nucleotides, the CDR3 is TGCGCCAGCAGCGAAAGGGAGAGCTACACAGATACGCAGTATTTT. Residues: CASSERESYTDTQYF.

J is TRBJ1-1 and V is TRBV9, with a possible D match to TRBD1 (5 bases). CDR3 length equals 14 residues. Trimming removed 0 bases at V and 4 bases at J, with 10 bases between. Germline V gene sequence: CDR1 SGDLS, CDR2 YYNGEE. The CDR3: CASSVAARGTEAFF. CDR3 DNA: TGTGCCAGCAGCGTAGCTGCGAGGGGCACTGAAGCTTTCTTT.

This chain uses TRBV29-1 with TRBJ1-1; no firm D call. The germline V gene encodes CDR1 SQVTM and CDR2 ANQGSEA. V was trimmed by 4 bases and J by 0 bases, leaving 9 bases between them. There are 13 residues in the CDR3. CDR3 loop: CSVGTFMNTEAFF. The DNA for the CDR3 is TGCAGCGTTGGGACTTTTATGAACACTGAAGCTTTCTTT.

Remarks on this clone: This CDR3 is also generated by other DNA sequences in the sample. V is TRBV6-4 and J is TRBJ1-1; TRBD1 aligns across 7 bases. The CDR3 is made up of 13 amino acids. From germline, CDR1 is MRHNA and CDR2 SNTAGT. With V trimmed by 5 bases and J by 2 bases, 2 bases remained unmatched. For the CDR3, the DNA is TGTGCCAGCAGTCGGACAGGAAACACTGAAGCTTTCTTT. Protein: CASSRTGNTEAFF.

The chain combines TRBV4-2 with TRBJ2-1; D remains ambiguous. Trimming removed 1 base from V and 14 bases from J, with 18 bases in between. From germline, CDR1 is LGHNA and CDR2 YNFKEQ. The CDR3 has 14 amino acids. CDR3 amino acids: CASSQVGVRVSEFF. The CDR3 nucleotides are TGTGCCAGCAGCCAAGTTGGCGTTCGGGTCTCGGAGTTCTTC.

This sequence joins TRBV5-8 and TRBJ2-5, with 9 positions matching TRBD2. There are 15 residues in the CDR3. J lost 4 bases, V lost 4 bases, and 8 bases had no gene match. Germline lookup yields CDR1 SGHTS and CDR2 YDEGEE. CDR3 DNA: TGTGCCAGCAGCGCCTTAGCGGGAGTGGGAGAGACCCAGTACTTC. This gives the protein CASSALAGVGETQYF.

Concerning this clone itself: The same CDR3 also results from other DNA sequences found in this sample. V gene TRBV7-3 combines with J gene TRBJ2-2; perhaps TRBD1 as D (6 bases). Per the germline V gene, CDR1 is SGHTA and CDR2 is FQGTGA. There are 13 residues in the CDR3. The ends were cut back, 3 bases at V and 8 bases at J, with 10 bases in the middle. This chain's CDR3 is CASSLQGTGELFF. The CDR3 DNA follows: TGTGCCAGCAGCTTGCAAGGGACAGGGGAGCTGTTTTTT.

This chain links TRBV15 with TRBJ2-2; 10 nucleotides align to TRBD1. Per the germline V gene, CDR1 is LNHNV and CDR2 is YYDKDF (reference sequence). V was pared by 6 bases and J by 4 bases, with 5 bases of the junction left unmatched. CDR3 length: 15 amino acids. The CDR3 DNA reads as TGTGCCACCAGTGTAGGACAGGGGGGCACCGGGGAGCTGTTTTTT. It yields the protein CATSVGQGGTGELFF.

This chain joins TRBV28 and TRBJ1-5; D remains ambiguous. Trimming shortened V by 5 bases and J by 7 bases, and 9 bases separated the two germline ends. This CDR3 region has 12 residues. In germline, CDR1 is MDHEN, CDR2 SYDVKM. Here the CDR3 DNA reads TGTGCCAGCAGTACCTGGAGGCAGCCCCAGCATTTT. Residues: CASSTWRQPQHF.

The CDR3 spells CASSQGKGDPEKLFF. CDR3 coding DNA: TGCGCCAGCAGCCAGGGGAAGGGTGATCCGGAAAAACTGTTTTTT. The chain joins TRBV4-1 to TRBJ1-4; unclear D gene. The germline V gene encodes CDR1 MGHRA and CDR2 YSYEKL. The ends were cut back, 3 bases at V and 8 bases at J, with 16 bases in the middle. This CDR3 has 15 amino acids.

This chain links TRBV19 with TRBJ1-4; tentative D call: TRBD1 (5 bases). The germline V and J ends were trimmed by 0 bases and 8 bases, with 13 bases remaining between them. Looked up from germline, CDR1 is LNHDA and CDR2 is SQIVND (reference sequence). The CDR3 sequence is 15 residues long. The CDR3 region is CASSIERRGYEKLFF. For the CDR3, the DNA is TGTGCCAGTAGTATAGAAAGGAGGGGTTACGAAAAACTGTTTTTT. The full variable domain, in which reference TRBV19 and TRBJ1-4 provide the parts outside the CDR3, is DGGITQSPKYLFRKEGQNVTLSCEQNLNHDAMYWYRQDPGQGLRLIYYSQIVNDFQKGDIAEGYSVSREKKESFPLTVTSAQKNPTAFYLCASSIERRGYEKLFFGSGTQLSVL.

CDR3 amino acids: CASSLASLSTDTQYF. For the CDR3, the DNA is TGTGCCAGCAGCTTAGCGTCGCTAAGCACAGATACGCAGTATTTT. The rearrangement links TRBV7-2 to TRBJ2-3; D unclear. CDR1 and CDR2 (germline): SGHTA, FQGNSA. This CDR3 is 15 amino acids long. V was pared by 0 bases and J by 0 bases, with 7 bases between.